This T cell receptor (beta chain) came from a study of T cell responses to AZD1222 COVID-19 vaccine. Broader study findings: Baseline testing showed seropositivity in only 5 or 6 AZD1222 recipients. In a largely white British group with more females than males, clonal diversity was possibly underestimated. Recipients of two AZD1222 doses showed rising Spike-specific TCR breadth and depth.

Assay: immunoSEQ multiplex PCR; the TCRdb copy retains only in-frame clones and omits some. Of over 60,000 clones listed, approximately 79% are singletons. The length of the CDR3 is 15 residues. V was pared by 4 bases and J by 6 bases, with 18 bases between. Germline loops: CDR1 SNHLY, CDR2 FYNNEI. As concerns this clone: Its cognate antigen is unknown.

This sequence originates from an adult in good health. The gene calls are TRBV2 and TRBJ1-1; D is perhaps TRBD1 (5 bases). Material: peripheral blood, obtained on day 0 of MenACWY control vaccination. The CDR3 protein is CASSGGGLGRAEAFF. CDR3 nucleotides: TGTGCCAGCAGTGGTGGGGGTTTGGGGAGGGCTGAAGCTTTCTTT.